Below are 16 T cell receptor beta chains sequenced from a single sample in a study of blood T cell repertoires in COVID-19. Some clones are missing from TCRdb's copy, which holds only in-frame ones; the method was immunoSEQ multiplex PCR. The profile shows approximately 180,000 clones, more than 80% of them singletons. The specimen sequenced was peripheral blood. Receptors originate from a man aged 50 or older with acute or convalescent COVID-19.

The V gene is TRBV10-3, the J gene TRBJ2-1; D perhaps matches TRBD2 (6 bases). This CDR3 spans 16 amino acids. V gave up 5 bases and J gave up 4 bases, with 18 bases separating them. Germline CDR1 and CDR2: ENHRY and SYGVKD. CDR3 sequence (DNA): TGTGCCATCAGTTCAGCGGGTATCTTCGAATACAATGAGCAGTTCTTC. Translation: CAISSAGIFEYNEQFF.

The chain carries TRBV6-5 and TRBJ2-7, with 13 bases matching TRBD2. J was trimmed by 6 bases and V by 6 bases; bases with no gene match: 8. The CDR3 consists of 15 residues. CDR1 MNHEY and CDR2 SVGAGI come from the germline V gene. In nucleotides, the CDR3 is TGTGCCAGCAGACCACTAGCGGGAGGGTTAGGCGAGCAGTACTTC. Its translation is CASRPLAGGLGEQYF.

The chain couples TRBV19 to TRBJ1-5; no reliable D call. The CDR3 is 15 amino acids. Germline loops: CDR1 LNHDA, CDR2 SQIVND (reference sequence). Trimming removed 9 bases at V and 6 bases at J, with 21 bases between. As DNA, the CDR3 is TGTGCCAGCCGAAGGTCAGAAGCAGGTAGTCAGCCCCAGCATTTT. Its protein product is CASRRSEAGSQPQHF.

This CDR3 is CASSKIIRGRDRNGYTF. The CDR3 DNA is TGTGCCAGCAGCAAAATTATAAGGGGCAGGGACAGGAATGGCTACACCTTC. The chain carries TRBV21-1 and TRBJ1-2; the DNA was not compared with TRBD1, the D call given in the table. TRBV21-1 is shown as a pseudogene. The CDR3 contains 17 residues.

The chain employs TRBV28 and TRBJ1-5; 7 bases line up with TRBD1. Germline V gene sequence: CDR1 MDHEN, CDR2 SYDVKM. Unmatched junction bases numbered 7, after V lost 4 bases and J lost 7 bases. The CDR3 contains 14 residues. The CDR3 reads CASSSGGGGQPQHF. The CDR3 DNA follows: TGTGCCAGCAGTTCGGGAGGGGGCGGGCAGCCCCAGCATTTT.

A single count supports this clone. The J gene is TRBJ2-3, the V gene TRBV7-9, with D perhaps TRBD2 (6 bases). The CDR3 has 14 amino acids. Trimming shortened V by 8 bases and J by 0 bases, and 12 bases separated the two germline ends. Germline V gene lookup returns CDR1 SEHNR and CDR2 FQNEAQ (reference sequence). Here the CDR3 DNA reads TGTGCCAGCGGACGGGAGCTTAGCACAGATACGCAGTATTTT. As protein: CASGRELSTDTQYF.

CDR3 amino acids: CASSVVGRLADTQYF. Here the CDR3 DNA reads TGTGCCAGCAGCGTAGTGGGGCGCTTGGCAGATACGCAGTATTTT. This chain uses TRBV9 with TRBJ2-3, with a possible D match to TRBD1 (5 bases). CDR1 and CDR2 from the germline V gene are SGDLS and YYNGEE. This CDR3 is built from 15 residues. With 0 bases removed from V and 4 bases from J, the gap between germline ends came to 12 bases.

The rearrangement links TRBV18 to TRBJ1-4; a weak D match, TRBD1 (6 bases). V lost 5 bases to trimming and J lost 6 bases, with 13 bases between them. Looked up from germline, CDR1 is KGHSH and CDR2 is LQKENI. The CDR3 runs to 14 residues. The CDR3 DNA reads TGTGCCAGCTCAAAGACAGGAGGAGATGAAAAACTGTTTTTT. It translates to CASSKTGGDEKLFF. Filled out from reference TRBV18 and TRBJ1-4, the complete variable domain reads NAGVMQNPRHLVRRRGQEARLRCSPMKGHSHVYWYRQLPEEGLKFMVYLQKENIIDESGMPKERFSAEFPKEGPSILRIQQVVRGDSAAYFCASSKTGGDEKLFFGSGTQLSVL.

This chain joins TRBV14 and TRBJ2-5, with 13 bases aligning to TRBD2. V was clipped by 4 bases and J by 5 bases; unmatched bases: 7. CDR1 is SGHDN, CDR2 FVKESK, per germline. The CDR3 spans 16 residues. The CDR3: CASSPGLAGAGETQYF. CDR3 nucleotide sequence: TGTGCCAGCAGCCCTGGACTAGCGGGGGCCGGGGAGACCCAGTACTTC.

This sequence joins TRBV7-2 and TRBJ2-3, with 9 bases fitting TRBD1. Trimming at V came to 6 bases and at J to 4 bases, leaving 5 bases not matched to a gene. Germline CDR1 is SGHTA and CDR2 is FQGNSA. The CDR3 extends over 14 amino acids. The CDR3 spells CASRAQGASDTQYF. The CDR3 DNA is TGTGCCAGCAGGGCACAGGGGGCCTCAGATACGCAGTATTTT.

V and J are TRBV29-1 and TRBJ1-1; D possibly corresponds to TRBD1 (5 bases). The CDR3 length is 12 residues. V was cut by 3 bases and J by 4 bases, with 9 bases left in between. Per germline, CDR1 SQVTM and CDR2 ANQGSEA. The CDR3 DNA sequence: TGCAGCGTTGAGGGGGGAGCCACTGAAGCTTTCTTT. Amino acids: CSVEGGATEAFF.

This sequence joins TRBV27 and TRBJ2-1; perhaps TRBD2 as D (5 bases). Germline V CDR1 and CDR2: MNHEY, SMNVEV (reference sequence). CDR3 length: 18 residues. Between the trimmed V and J ends, which lost 6 bases and 2 bases, there was a span of 23 bases. This chain's CDR3 is CASSPQFTSGFPYNEQFF. Written as DNA, the CDR3 is TGTGCCAGCAGCCCCCAGTTTACGAGCGGTTTTCCCTACAATGAGCAGTTCTTC.

The chain carries TRBV11-2 and TRBJ2-6; D call uncertain. Germline-derived CDR1 and CDR2 are SGHAT and FQNNGV. The V end was cut by 5 bases, the J end by 0 bases, with 5 bases between. The CDR3 has 14 amino acids. CDR3 coding DNA: TGTGCCAGCAGCCAGAACTCTGGGGCCAACGTCCTGACTTTC. Translation: CASSQNSGANVLTF.

The chain links TRBV10-3 to TRBJ1-5, with TRBD1 identical over 9 bases. CDR1 and CDR2 from the germline V gene are ENHRY and SYGVKD. The CDR3 spans 18 residues. The V segment lost 0 bases and the J segment 1 base; nucleotides outside the gene matches: 7. This chain's CDR3 is CAISESAMGQGSNQPQHF. The DNA for the CDR3 is TGTGCCATCAGTGAGTCTGCCATGGGACAGGGAAGCAATCAGCCCCAGCATTTT.

CDR3 amino acids: CASSPLAGGPYNEQFF. Here the CDR3 DNA reads TGTGCCAGCAGCCCTTTAGCGGGAGGGCCCTACAATGAGCAGTTCTTC. V usage is TRBV6-2 or TRBV6-3 and J usage is TRBJ2-1; TRBD2 matches at 11 bases. CDR3 length: 16 residues. In germline, CDR1 is MNHEY, CDR2 SVGEGT. The V and J ends lost 6 bases and 2 bases, in that order; junction bases with no gene match: 6.

This chain connects TRBV21-1 to TRBJ2-7; the DNA was not used to check the table's D call, TRBD1. TRBV21-1 represents a pseudogene. The CDR3 is 14 residues long. The CDR3 bases are TGTGCCAGCAGCACAGGGGGATCGCTCTACGAGCAGTACTTC. Translating it yields CASSTGGSLYEQYF.